The following is a T cell receptor beta chain sequence with its context. The antigen it recognizes is unknown. No base qualities exist here, and no much larger clone lies one base off it. TCRbeta CDR3 regions were amplified from genomic DNA using the immunoSEQ Assay, a bias-controlled multiplex PCR. On the study's bioinformatics: Nucleated cell counts per sample were estimated from amplification of reference gene primers within the assay. To quantify the absolute abundance of each unique TCRbeta CDR3 rearrangement, sequence reads were collapsed and filtered. Productive Simpson clonality was computed per sample as the square root of Simpson's diversity index over productive rearrangements. The table comes from immuneACCESS by way of TCRdb, which keeps in-frame sequences with V and J called. Part of the clones is missing from these tables; in studies checked, under half for an unresolved V gene and the rest for unknown reasons. The D gene and trimming were derived from the DNA, and the V and J assignments and clone size from that table. This sample lists about 79,000 clones; roughly 91% were detected once. The biggest ten clones account for 11% to 15% of the sample.

CDR1 SGDLS and CDR2 YYNGEE are derived from the germline V gene. The cysteine opens and the phenylalanine closes a CDR3 of 16 amino acids. Just the 48-base CDR3 DNA is kept, in frame starting at base 1. For this chain, trimming is 0 bases at the V end and 3 bases at the J end, and the number of junction bases without a gene match is 6. The collaborating institutions used their own protocols to collect whole blood in K2EDTA tubes. For TCRbeta analysis, collaborators shipped samples as frozen whole blood, isolated PBMCs, or DNA extracted from either of those sample types. This entry is derived from a study of blood T cell repertoires in COVID-19 (dated by TCRdb to 2020 to 2021). For the wider study: Samples covering the acute and convalescent phases of COVID-19 were provided by collaborators in the United States, Italy and Spain. The prospective study material was composed of cDNA or gDNA derived from T cells, B-cell-depleted T cells, or PBMCs. Deeply sampled blood TCRbeta repertoires from subjects exposed to, actively infected with, or recovered from COVID-19 were included in the dataset. The repertoires were released in a freely available public database meant as a resource for research on the immune response to SARS-CoV-2. The samples were drawn from the first 160 participants of the ongoing ImmuneRACE study and from 950 to 1,500 subjects provided by 6 global collaborators. A de-identified subject ID, COVID-19 status, age in years and sex were almost always included in the sample metadata. Where available, HLA class I and class II types were obtained from metadata supplied by the sample provider rather than from assay-based typing.

The paper's findings and limits, for the study overall: Clinical and demographic metadata were provided uncurated, with the amount varying by source and participant.

This TCR came from a man between 65 and 85 years old with active or convalescent COVID-19. Sequenced: peripheral blood. This sequence uses TRBV9 and TRBJ2-1; 7 bases in the junction line up with TRBD2. The DNA sequence reads TGTGCCAGCAGCGTAGTCGCGGGAGCGGTCTACAATGAGCAGTTCTTC. Its protein reads: CASSVVAGAVYNEQFF.